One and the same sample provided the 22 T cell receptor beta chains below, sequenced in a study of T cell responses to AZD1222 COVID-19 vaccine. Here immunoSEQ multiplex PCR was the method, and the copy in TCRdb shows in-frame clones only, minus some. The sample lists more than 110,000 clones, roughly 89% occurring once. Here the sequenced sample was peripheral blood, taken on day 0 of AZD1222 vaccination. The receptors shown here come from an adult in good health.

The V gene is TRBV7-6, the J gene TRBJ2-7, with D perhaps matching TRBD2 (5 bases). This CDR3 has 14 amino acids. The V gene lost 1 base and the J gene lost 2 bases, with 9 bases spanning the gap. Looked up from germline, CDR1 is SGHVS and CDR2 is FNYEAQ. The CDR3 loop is CASSLERETYEQYF. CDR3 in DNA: TGTGCCAGCAGCTTAGAGAGGGAAACCTACGAGCAGTACTTC.

CDR3 region: CASSFNLGRGPYGYTF. The CDR3 coding sequence is TGTGCCAGCAGCTTCAATTTGGGTAGGGGCCCCTATGGCTACACCTTC. This chain joins TRBV11-2 and TRBJ1-2; D might be TRBD1 (5 bases). Per the germline V gene, CDR1 is SGHAT and CDR2 is FQNNGV. The CDR3 spans 16 residues. The V gene lost 3 bases and the J gene lost 4 bases, with 18 bases spanning the gap.

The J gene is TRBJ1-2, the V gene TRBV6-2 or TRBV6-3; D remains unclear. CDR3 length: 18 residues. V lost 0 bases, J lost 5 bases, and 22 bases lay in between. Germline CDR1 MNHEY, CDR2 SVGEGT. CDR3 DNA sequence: TGTGCCAGCAGTTACTCCCGCTTGGAGGCCCTGCTTGATTATGGCTACACCTTC. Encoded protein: CASSYSRLEALLDYGYTF.

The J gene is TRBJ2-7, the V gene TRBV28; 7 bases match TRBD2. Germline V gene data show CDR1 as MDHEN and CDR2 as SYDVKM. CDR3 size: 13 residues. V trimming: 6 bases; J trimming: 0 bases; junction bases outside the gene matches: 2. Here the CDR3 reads CASRSGTSYEQYF. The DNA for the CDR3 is TGTGCCAGCAGGAGCGGGACCTCCTACGAGCAGTACTTC.

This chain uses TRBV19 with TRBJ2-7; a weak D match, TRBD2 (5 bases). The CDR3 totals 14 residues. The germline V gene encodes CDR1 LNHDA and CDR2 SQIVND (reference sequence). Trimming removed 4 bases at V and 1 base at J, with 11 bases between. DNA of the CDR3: TGTGCCAGTAGTAGGTATGAGGGATCCTACGAGCAGTACTTC. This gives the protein CASSRYEGSYEQYF.

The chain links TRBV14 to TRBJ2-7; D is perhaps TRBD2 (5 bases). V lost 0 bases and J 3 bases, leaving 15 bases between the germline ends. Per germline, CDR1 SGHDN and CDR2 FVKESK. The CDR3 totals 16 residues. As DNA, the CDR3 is TGTGCCAGCAGCCAAGATCTGTTCGGGGTTTTCTACGAGCAGTACTTC. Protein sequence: CASSQDLFGVFYEQYF.

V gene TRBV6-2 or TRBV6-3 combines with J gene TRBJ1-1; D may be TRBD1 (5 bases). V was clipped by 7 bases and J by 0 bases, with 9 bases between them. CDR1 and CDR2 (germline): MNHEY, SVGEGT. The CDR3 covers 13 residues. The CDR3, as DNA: TGTGCCAGCACCCCGGGACTGAACACTGAAGCTTTCTTT. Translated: CASTPGLNTEAFF.

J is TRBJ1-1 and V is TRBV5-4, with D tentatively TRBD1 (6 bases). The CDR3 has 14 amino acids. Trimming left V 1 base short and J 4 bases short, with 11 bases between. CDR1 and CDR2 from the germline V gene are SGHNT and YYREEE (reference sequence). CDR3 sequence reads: CASSLRGFVTEAFF. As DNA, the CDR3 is TGTGCCAGCAGCTTGAGGGGGTTTGTCACTGAAGCTTTCTTT.

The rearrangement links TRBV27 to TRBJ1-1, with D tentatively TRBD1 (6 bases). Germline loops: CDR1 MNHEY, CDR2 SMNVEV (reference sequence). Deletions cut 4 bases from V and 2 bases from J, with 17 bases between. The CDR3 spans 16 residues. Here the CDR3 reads CASSSLPRGVNTEAFF. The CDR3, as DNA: TGTGCCAGCAGTTCCCTTCCGAGGGGGGTTAACACTGAAGCTTTCTTT.

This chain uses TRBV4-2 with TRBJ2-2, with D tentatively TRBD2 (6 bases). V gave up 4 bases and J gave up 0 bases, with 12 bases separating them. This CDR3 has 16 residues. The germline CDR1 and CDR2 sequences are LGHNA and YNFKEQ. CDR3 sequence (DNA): TGTGCCAGCAGCCCCCACGGGACTTCGAACACCGGGGAGCTGTTTTTT. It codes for CASSPHGTSNTGELFF.

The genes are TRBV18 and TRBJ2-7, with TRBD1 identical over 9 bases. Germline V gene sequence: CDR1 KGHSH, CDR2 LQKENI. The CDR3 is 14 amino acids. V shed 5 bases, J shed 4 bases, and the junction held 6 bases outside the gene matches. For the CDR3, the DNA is TGTGCCAGCTCAGCACAGGGGGCCAATTACGAGCAGTACTTC. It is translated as CASSAQGANYEQYF.

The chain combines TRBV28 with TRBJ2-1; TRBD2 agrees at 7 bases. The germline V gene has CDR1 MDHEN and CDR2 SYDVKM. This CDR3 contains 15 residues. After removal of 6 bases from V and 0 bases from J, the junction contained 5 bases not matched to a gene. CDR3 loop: CASSLGGSSYNEQFF. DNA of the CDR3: TGTGCCAGCAGCCTCGGGGGGAGCTCCTACAATGAGCAGTTCTTC.

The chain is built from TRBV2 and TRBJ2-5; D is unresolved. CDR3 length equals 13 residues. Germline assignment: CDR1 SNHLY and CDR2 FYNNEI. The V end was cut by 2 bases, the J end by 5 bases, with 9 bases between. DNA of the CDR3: TGTGCCAGCAGTGAATCAGAGGTGGAGACCCAGTACTTC. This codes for CASSESEVETQYF.

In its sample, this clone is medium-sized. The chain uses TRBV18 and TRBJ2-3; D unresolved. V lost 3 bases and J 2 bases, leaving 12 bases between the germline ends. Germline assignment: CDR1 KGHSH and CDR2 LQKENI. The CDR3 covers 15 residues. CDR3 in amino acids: CASSPTDVNTDTQYF. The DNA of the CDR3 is TGTGCCAGCTCACCCACCGACGTCAACACAGATACGCAGTATTTT.

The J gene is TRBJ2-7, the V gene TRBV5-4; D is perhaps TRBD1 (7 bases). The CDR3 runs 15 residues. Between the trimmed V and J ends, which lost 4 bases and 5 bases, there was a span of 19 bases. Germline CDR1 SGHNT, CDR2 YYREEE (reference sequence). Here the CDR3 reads CASSPGGTVEDEQYF. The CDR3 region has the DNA TGTGCCAGCAGCCCCGGCGGGACAGTGGAAGACGAGCAGTACTTC.

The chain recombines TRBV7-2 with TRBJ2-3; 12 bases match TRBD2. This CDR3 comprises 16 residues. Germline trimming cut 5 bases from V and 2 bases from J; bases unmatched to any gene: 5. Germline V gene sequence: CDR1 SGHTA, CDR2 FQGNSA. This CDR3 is CASSLRTSGTTDTQYF. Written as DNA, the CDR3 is TGTGCCAGCAGCCTGAGGACTAGCGGGACCACAGATACGCAGTATTTT.

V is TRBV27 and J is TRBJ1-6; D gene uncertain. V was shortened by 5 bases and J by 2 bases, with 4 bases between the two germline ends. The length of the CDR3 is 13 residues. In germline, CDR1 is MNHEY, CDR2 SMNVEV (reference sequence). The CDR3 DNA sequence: TGTGCCAGCAGTCCCCCCTATAATTCACCCCTCCACTTT. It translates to CASSPPYNSPLHF.

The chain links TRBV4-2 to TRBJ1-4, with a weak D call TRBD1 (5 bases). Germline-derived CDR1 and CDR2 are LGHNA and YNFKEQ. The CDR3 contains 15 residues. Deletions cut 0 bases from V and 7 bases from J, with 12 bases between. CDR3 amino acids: CASSQDLGRGEKLFF. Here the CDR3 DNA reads TGTGCCAGCAGCCAAGATCTGGGGCGGGGTGAAAAACTGTTTTTT.

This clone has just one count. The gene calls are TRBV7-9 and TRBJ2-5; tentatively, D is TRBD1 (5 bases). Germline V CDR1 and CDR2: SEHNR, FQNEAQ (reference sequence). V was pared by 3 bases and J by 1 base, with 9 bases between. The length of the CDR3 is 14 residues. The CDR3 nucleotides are TGTGCCAGCAGCTTGAGTCAGGGCCAAGAGACCCAGTACTTC. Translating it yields CASSLSQGQETQYF. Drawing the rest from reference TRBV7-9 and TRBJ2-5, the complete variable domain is DTGVSQNPRHKITKRGQNVTFRCDPISEHNRLYWYRQTLGQGPEFLTYFQNEAQLEKSRLLSDRFSAERPKGSFSTLEIQRTEQGDSAMYLCASSLSQGQETQYFGPGTRLLVL.

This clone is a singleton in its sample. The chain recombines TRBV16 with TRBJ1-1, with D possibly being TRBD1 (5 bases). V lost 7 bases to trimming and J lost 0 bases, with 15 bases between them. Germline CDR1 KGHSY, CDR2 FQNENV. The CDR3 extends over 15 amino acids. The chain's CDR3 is CASTLMGEMNTEAFF. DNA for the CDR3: TGTGCCAGCACCCTAATGGGGGAAATGAACACTGAAGCTTTCTTT.

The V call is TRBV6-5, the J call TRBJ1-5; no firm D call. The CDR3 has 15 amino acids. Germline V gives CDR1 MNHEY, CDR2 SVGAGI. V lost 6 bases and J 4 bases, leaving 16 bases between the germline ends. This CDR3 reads CASSLRRPMNQPQHF. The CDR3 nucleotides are TGTGCCAGCAGCCTACGCCGACCGATGAATCAGCCCCAGCATTTT.

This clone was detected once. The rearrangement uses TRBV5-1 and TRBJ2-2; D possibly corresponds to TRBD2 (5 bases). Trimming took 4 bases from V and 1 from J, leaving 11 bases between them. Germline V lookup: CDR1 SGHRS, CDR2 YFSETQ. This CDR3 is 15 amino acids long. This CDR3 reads CASSPAAGNTGELFF. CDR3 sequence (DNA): TGCGCCAGCAGCCCGGCGGCGGGGAACACCGGGGAGCTGTTTTTT.